The 18 T cell receptor beta chains below come from one sample, sequenced in a study of OX40 agonist ivuxolimab in advanced cancers. Generated by immunoSEQ multiplex PCR, the TCRdb table keeps only in-frame clones and is missing some. The data contain 70,000 to 80,000 clones, roughly 86% of them singletons. Here the sequenced sample was CD4+ or CD8+ T cells sorted from blood, taken in a trial of the OX40 agonist ivuxolimab. These receptors originate from an adult with an advanced solid tumor such as melanoma, head and neck, liver or kidney cancer.

V gene TRBV5-1 combines with J gene TRBJ1-1; D is undetermined. Germline V gene data show CDR1 as SGHRS and CDR2 as YFSETQ. The germline V and J ends were trimmed by 4 bases and 3 bases, with 10 bases remaining between them. The CDR3 length is 13 residues. The DNA of the CDR3 is TGCGCCAGCAGCCTGTACATGGACACTGAAGCTTTCTTT. It yields the protein CASSLYMDTEAFF. Supplemented by reference TRBV5-1 and TRBJ1-1, the full variable domain reads KAGVTQTPRYLIKTRGQQVTLSCSPISGHRSVSWYQQTPGQGLQFLFEYFSETQRNKGNFPGRFSGRQFSNSRSEMNVSTLELGDSALYLCASSLYMDTEAFFGQGTRLTVV.

The chain is built from TRBV28 and TRBJ2-1; D call uncertain. V was shortened by 8 bases and J by 5 bases, with 16 bases between the two germline ends. The CDR3 has 14 amino acids. Germline-derived CDR1 and CDR2 are MDHEN and SYDVKM. DNA of the CDR3: TGTGCCAGCTGTGAGGCACGGATAAACAATGAGCAGTTCTTC. Amino acid sequence: CASCEARINNEQFF.

The rearrangement uses TRBV6-1 and TRBJ1-3; D is unclear. Trimming cost V 3 bases and J 0 bases, with 12 bases left between them. There are 16 residues in the CDR3. The germline V gene has CDR1 MNHNS and CDR2 SASEGT. CDR3 loop: CASSENGPYSGNTIYF. The CDR3, as DNA: TGTGCCAGCAGTGAGAACGGCCCCTACTCTGGAAACACCATATATTTT.

The rearrangement uses TRBV18 and TRBJ2-1, with TRBD2 matching 8 bases. J was trimmed by 3 bases and V by 0 bases; bases with no gene match: 4. Germline lookup yields CDR1 KGHSH and CDR2 LQKENI. The CDR3 loop spans 16 amino acids. The CDR3 spells CASSPPSGGDYNEQFF. The CDR3 DNA reads TGTGCCAGCTCACCACCCAGCGGGGGAGACTACAATGAGCAGTTCTTC.

This rearrangement joins TRBV7-9 to TRBJ2-5, with D maybe TRBD1 (6 bases). The CDR3 has 15 amino acids. Per germline, CDR1 SEHNR and CDR2 FQNEAQ (reference sequence). V dropped 7 bases and J dropped 4 bases, with 19 bases sitting between them. The chain's CDR3 is CASTPTGQTGETQYF. DNA for the CDR3: TGTGCCAGCACGCCGACAGGACAGACCGGAGAGACCCAGTACTTC.

This clone was observed a few times. V is TRBV30 and J is TRBJ1-4, with D tentatively TRBD1 (5 bases). The CDR3 is 12 residues long. Trimming took 3 bases from V and 8 from J, leaving 10 bases between them. Germline CDR1 and CDR2: GTSNPN and SVGIG (reference sequence). As DNA, the CDR3 is TGTGCCTGGAGGGGACCCAGGGAAAAACTGTTTTTT. It translates to CAWRGPREKLFF.

The DNA for the CDR3 is TGTGCCAGAAGCTTGGAGGGGTTGAGCACAGATACGCAGTATTTT. Encoded protein: CARSLEGLSTDTQYF. The chain has TRBV5-3 and TRBJ2-3, with a weak D call TRBD1 (5 bases). TRBV5-3 is sorted into the ORF group, with uncertain function. The CDR3 loop spans 15 amino acids. Trimming removed 0 bases at V and 0 bases at J, with 8 bases between.

In its sample, this clone was seen once. This chain joins TRBV18 and TRBJ2-1; no reliable D call. The CDR3 has 11 residues. Trimming left V 2 bases short and J 6 bases short, with 2 bases between. CDR1 and CDR2 (germline): KGHSH, LQKENI. CDR3 protein: CASSPVNEQFF. In DNA form, the CDR3 reads TGTGCCAGCTCACCAGTCAATGAGCAGTTCTTC. The whole variable domain, filled in from reference TRBV18 and TRBJ2-1, reads NAGVMQNPRHLVRRRGQEARLRCSPMKGHSHVYWYRQLPEEGLKFMVYLQKENIIDESGMPKERFSAEFPKEGPSILRIQQVVRGDSAAYFCASSPVNEQFFGPGTRLTVL.

The chain uses TRBV5-1 and TRBJ2-7; 8 bases agree with TRBD2. The CDR3 spans 15 residues. V was clipped by 0 bases and J by 5 bases; unmatched bases: 7. CDR1 SGHRS and CDR2 YFSETQ come from the germline V gene. The CDR3 nucleotides read TGCGCCAGCAGCTTGGCCGGCGGGAGGATCCACGAGCAGTACTTC. Translated: CASSLAGGRIHEQYF.

This chain uses TRBV18 with TRBJ1-5; D gene uncertain. In germline, CDR1 is KGHSH, CDR2 LQKENI. V lost 5 bases and J 0 bases, leaving 11 bases between the germline ends. CDR3 size: 15 residues. In DNA, the CDR3 is TGTGCCAGCTCAGCGGGGAAGTATAGCAATCAGCCCCAGCATTTT. The encoded protein is CASSAGKYSNQPQHF.

The chain links TRBV6-1 to TRBJ1-5; 7 nucleotides align to TRBD1. The CDR3 has 15 amino acids. With V trimmed by 0 bases and J by 7 bases, 6 bases remained unmatched. CDR1 is MNHNS and CDR2 is SASEGT in the germline V gene. CDR3 loop: CASSEALQGGQPQHF. CDR3 DNA sequence: TGTGCCAGCAGTGAAGCGCTTCAGGGGGGCCAGCCCCAGCATTTT.

CDR3 nucleotides: TGTGCCAGCAGCTTAGCTATTGAGACAGATACGCAGTATTTT. Amino acids: CASSLAIETDTQYF. V usage is TRBV11-1 and J usage is TRBJ2-3; D remains unclear. This CDR3 comprises 14 residues. From germline, CDR1 is SGHAT and CDR2 FQDESV (reference sequence). Trimming left V 0 bases short and J 3 bases short, with 7 bases between.

This sequence joins TRBV28 and TRBJ1-4; 8 bases are a match to TRBD1. From germline, CDR1 is MDHEN and CDR2 SYDVKM. The CDR3 has 16 amino acids. Trimming removed 5 bases from V and 7 bases from J; junction bases left unmatched: 12. This CDR3 is CASSPTDRGRGEKLFF. In DNA, the CDR3 is TGTGCCAGCAGTCCTACTGACAGGGGTCGGGGTGAAAAACTGTTTTTT.

The chain recombines TRBV28 with TRBJ1-2; 9 bases line up with TRBD1. This CDR3 region has 15 residues. Germline-derived CDR1 and CDR2 are MDHEN and SYDVKM. Trimming at V came to 4 bases and at J to 4 bases, leaving 7 bases not matched to a gene. The DNA for the CDR3 is TGTGCCAGCAGTTCAACAGGGGGCTACGGCTATGGCTACACCTTC. Protein: CASSSTGGYGYGYTF.

The rearrangement links TRBV6-1 to TRBJ1-1, with 7 positions matching TRBD1. Germline-derived CDR1 and CDR2 are MNHNS and SASEGT. V was pared by 2 bases and J by 6 bases, with 6 bases of the junction left unmatched. This CDR3 is 14 amino acids long. The CDR3 bases are TGTGCCAGCAGTGAAACACAGGGGTACTCTGAAGCTTTCTTT. Amino acid sequence: CASSETQGYSEAFF.

The chain carries TRBV10-3 and TRBJ1-4; a weak D match, TRBD1 (5 bases). CDR1 is ENHRY, CDR2 SYGVKD, per germline. The CDR3 length is 15 residues. The V end was cut by 5 bases, the J end by 5 bases, with 15 bases between. The CDR3 sequence: CAISPSERGNEKLFF. CDR3 nucleotide sequence: TGTGCCATCAGTCCTTCTGAGAGGGGCAATGAAAAACTGTTTTTT.

The chain has TRBV7-9 and TRBJ2-1; D not certain. Between the trimmed V and J ends, which lost 3 bases and 3 bases, there was a span of 0 bases. This CDR3 is 11 amino acids long. Germline lookup yields CDR1 SEHNR and CDR2 FQNEAQ (reference sequence). CDR3 nucleotide sequence: TGTGCCAGCAGCTTCTACAATGAGCAGTTCTTC. This codes for CASSFYNEQFF.

V usage is TRBV19 and J usage is TRBJ2-1; D is uncertain. The germline gives CDR1 LNHDA, CDR2 SQIVND (reference sequence). V was pared by 0 bases and J by 7 bases, with 13 bases between. This CDR3 is built from 15 residues. The CDR3 nucleotides are TGTGCCAGTAGTATAGAGAATAGCCCCGAGAATGAGCAGTTCTTC. Protein sequence: CASSIENSPENEQFF. Complete variable domain (other parts from reference TRBV19 and TRBJ2-1): DGGITQSPKYLFRKEGQNVTLSCEQNLNHDAMYWYRQDPGQGLRLIYYSQIVNDFQKGDIAEGYSVSREKKESFPLTVTSAQKNPTAFYLCASSIENSPENEQFFGPGTRLTVL.